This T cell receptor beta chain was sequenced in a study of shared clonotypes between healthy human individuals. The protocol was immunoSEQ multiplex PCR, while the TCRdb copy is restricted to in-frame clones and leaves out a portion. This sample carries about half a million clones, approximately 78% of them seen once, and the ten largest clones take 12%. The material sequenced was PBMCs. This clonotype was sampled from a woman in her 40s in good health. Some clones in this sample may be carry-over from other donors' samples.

In DNA, the CDR3 is TGTGCCAGCAGCTTAGCGTCCGATCAGCCCCAGCATTTT. Amino acids: CASSLASDQPQHF. The chain combines TRBV7-2 with TRBJ1-5; D is unresolved. CDR3 length equals 13 residues. Trimming removed 0 bases at V and 5 bases at J, with 5 bases between. Germline V gene data show CDR1 as SGHTA and CDR2 as FQGNSA.